This entry features one TCR beta chain sequence. The record originates from a study of CD8 T cells in Susac syndrome. From blood CD8+ and CD4+ T cells, TCR beta sequences were generated. In contrast to the negatively isolated CD8+ and CD4+ T cells, TEMRA cells were FACS-enriched. The RNA input was about 0.5 to 1 ug, and it was reverse transcribed with random hexamers. TCR beta CDR3 was amplified by immunoSEQ multiplex PCR. This amplification extended across 54 Vbeta and 13 Jbeta segments. Each CDR3 protein gets one entry after TCRdb re-called the immunoSEQ multiplex PCR reads with MiXCR. The repertoire holds 150,000 to 200,000 distinct CDR3 sequences, approximately 93% seen once, with around 0.096% in the top ten. The sequenced material came from CD4+ T cells from PBMCs. The sequence was collected from a human donor in good health.

CDR3 sequence: CATSNRDLAKNIQYF. CDR3 DNA: TGTGCCACCTCTAACCGGGACCTAGCCAAAAACATTCAGTACTTC. This chain joins TRBV28 and TRBJ2-4; D tentatively reads TRBD1 or TRBD2 (5 bases each). This CDR3 spans 15 amino acids. Looked up from germline, CDR1 is MDHEN and CDR2 is SYDVKM. V lost 10 bases to trimming and J lost 0 bases, with 16 bases between them.